The 9 T cell receptor beta chains listed next were all sequenced from one sample in a study of blood T cell repertoires in COVID-19. Generated by immunoSEQ multiplex PCR, the TCRdb table keeps only in-frame clones and is missing some. This table has about 250,000 clones, around 90% appearing once. Sequences were obtained from peripheral blood. These receptor sequences come from a middle-aged woman who had recovered from COVID-19.

This chain links TRBV5-1 with TRBJ2-1; 13 bases agree with TRBD2. The germline gives CDR1 SGHRS, CDR2 YFSETQ. This CDR3 spans 18 amino acids. V trimming: 0 bases; J trimming: 9 bases; junction bases outside the gene matches: 12. CDR3 DNA sequence: TGCGCCAGCAGCTTGGGGCCCTTGGGACTAGCGGGGACGGGTGAGCAGTTCTTC. Its translation is CASSLGPLGLAGTGEQFF.

V is TRBV19 and J is TRBJ1-1, with a possible D match to TRBD1 (5 bases). Germline CDR1 LNHDA, CDR2 SQIVND (reference sequence). Trimming took off 4 bases at V and 5 bases at J, with 20 bases between the two ends. The CDR3 contains 16 residues. The CDR3 here is CASSNAGRRRGTEAFF. The CDR3 coding sequence is TGTGCCAGTAGTAACGCAGGGAGGAGACGGGGGACTGAAGCTTTCTTT. The full variable domain, rest sourced from reference TRBV19 and TRBJ1-1, is DGGITQSPKYLFRKEGQNVTLSCEQNLNHDAMYWYRQDPGQGLRLIYYSQIVNDFQKGDIAEGYSVSREKKESFPLTVTSAQKNPTAFYLCASSNAGRRRGTEAFFGQGTRLTVV.

The V gene is TRBV25-1, the J gene TRBJ2-5, with D perhaps TRBD2 (6 bases). This CDR3 is 14 amino acids long. In germline, CDR1 is MGHDK, CDR2 SYGVNS. V dropped 1 base and J dropped 7 bases, with 13 bases sitting between them. The CDR3 nucleotides are TGTGCCAGCAGTGAATGGGCTAGCGAGGTGACCCAGTACTTC. Its protein is CASSEWASEVTQYF.

The chain recombines TRBV15 with TRBJ2-6; 9 positions match TRBD2. The CDR3 covers 17 residues. From germline, CDR1 is LNHNV and CDR2 YYDKDF (reference sequence). V lost 5 bases and J lost 2; bases outside the gene matches: 7. Here the CDR3 DNA reads TGTGCCACCAGCTTTAGCGGGAGACTTGCTGGGGCCAACGTCCTGACTTTC. Residues: CATSFSGRLAGANVLTF. Looking up the rest from reference TRBV15 and TRBJ2-6 gives the full variable domain: DAMVIQNPRYQVTQFGKPVTLSCSQTLNHNVMYWYQQKSSQAPKLLFHYYDKDFNNEADTPDNFQSRRPNTSFCFLDIRSPGLGDTAMYLCATSFSGRLAGANVLTFGAGSRLTVL.

The chain joins TRBV5-6 to TRBJ2-5; tentatively, D is TRBD2 (6 bases). Germline CDR1 SGHDT, CDR2 YYEEEE. V was clipped by 0 bases and J by 0 bases, with 15 bases between them. This CDR3 region has 17 residues. The CDR3 coding sequence is TGTGCCAGCAGCTTGGGTTATTGGGGACTTAACCAAGAGACCCAGTACTTC. It yields the protein CASSLGYWGLNQETQYF.

V and J are TRBV7-8 and TRBJ1-5, with D maybe TRBD1 (5 bases). Germline CDR1 and CDR2: SGHVS and FQNEAQ. This CDR3 is built from 12 residues. The germline V and J ends were trimmed by 5 bases and 6 bases, with 8 bases remaining between them. The CDR3 spells CASSHGGQPQHF. In nucleotides, the CDR3 is TGTGCCAGCAGCCACGGGGGTCAGCCCCAGCATTTT. The full variable domain, completed using reference TRBV7-8 and TRBJ1-5, is GAGVSQSPRYKVAKRGQDVALRCDPISGHVSLFWYQQALGQGPEFLTYFQNEAQLDKSGLPSDRFFAERPEGSVSTLKIQRTQQEDSAVYLCASSHGGQPQHFGDGTRLSIL.

The genes are TRBV19 and TRBJ2-1, with D unresolved. Trimming removed 3 bases at V and 5 bases at J, with 14 bases between. The V gene's germline CDR1 is LNHDA and CDR2 SQIVND (reference sequence). The CDR3 runs 15 residues. The CDR3 DNA reads as TGTGCCAGTAGTATGTTTGCGGCGAACCACAATGAGCAGTTCTTC. Translated, it gives CASSMFAANHNEQFF.

The chain uses TRBV4-3 and TRBJ2-1; the D gene is possibly TRBD1 (6 bases). The CDR3 runs to 17 residues. Germline loops: CDR1 LGHNA, CDR2 YSLEER. Trimming shortened V by 4 bases and J by 3 bases, and 19 bases separated the two germline ends. The CDR3 is CASSPRWGQGYYNEQFF. DNA of the CDR3: TGCGCCAGCAGCCCCCGGTGGGGGCAGGGCTACTACAATGAGCAGTTCTTC.

The chain has TRBV11-2 and TRBJ1-2; weak D call: TRBD1 (6 bases). CDR3 length: 14 residues. V was pared by 4 bases and J by 7 bases, with 16 bases between. Germline V CDR1 and CDR2: SGHAT, FQNNGV. The CDR3 region is CASSSSGRGGGYTF. Written as DNA, the CDR3 is TGTGCCAGCAGCTCCTCGGGCAGGGGTGGTGGCTACACCTTC.